The clone carrying this T cell receptor (beta chain) was seen only a few times. Germline assignment: CDR1 SGHNT and CDR2 YYREEE (reference sequence). V was trimmed by 4 bases and J by 2 bases, leaving 18 bases between them. This CDR3 comprises 16 residues. The entry originates in a study of blood T cell repertoires in COVID-19. Sequencing was performed with immunoSEQ multiplex PCR; in TCRdb, only in-frame clones are kept and a portion is missing. This table holds about 200,000 clones, approximately 88% found once. V usage is TRBV5-4 and J usage is TRBJ2-5; D is perhaps TRBD2 (7 bases). The receptor's source is a man in his forties with acute or convalescent COVID-19. The source material was peripheral blood. CDR3 coding DNA: TGTGCCAGCAGCCGCCGGGGGGCAAGGTTACAAGAGACCCAGTACTTC. It specifies CASSRRGARLQETQYF.